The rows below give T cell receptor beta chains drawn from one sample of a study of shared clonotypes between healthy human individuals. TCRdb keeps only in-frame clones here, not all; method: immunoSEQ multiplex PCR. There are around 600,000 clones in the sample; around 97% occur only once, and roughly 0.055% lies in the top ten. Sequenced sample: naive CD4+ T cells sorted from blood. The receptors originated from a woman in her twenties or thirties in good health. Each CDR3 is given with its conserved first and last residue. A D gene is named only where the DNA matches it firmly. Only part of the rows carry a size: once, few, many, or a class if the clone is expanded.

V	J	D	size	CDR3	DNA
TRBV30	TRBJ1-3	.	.	CAWSPSSGNTIYF	TGTGCCTGGAGCCCTAGCTCTGGAAACACCATATATTTT
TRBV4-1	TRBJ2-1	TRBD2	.	CASSQDSSGLAGALNEQFF	TGCGCCAGCAGCCAAGATAGCAGCGGGCTAGCGGGAGCATTGAATGAGCAGTTCTTC
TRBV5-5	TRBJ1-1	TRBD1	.	CASSLARGFTEAFF	TGTGCCAGCAGCTTGGCCAGGGGGTTCACTGAAGCTTTCTTT
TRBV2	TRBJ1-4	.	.	CASRGQGVANEKLFF	TGTGCCAGCAGGGGCCAGGGAGTAGCTAATGAAAAACTGTTTTTT
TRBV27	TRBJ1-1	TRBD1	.	CASSSPRLQGKRTEAFF	TGTGCCAGCAGTTCCCCCAGATTACAGGGGAAACGGACTGAAGCTTTCTTT
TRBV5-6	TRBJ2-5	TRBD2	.	CASSRTSEKYF	TGTGCCAGCAGCCGTACTAGCGAGAAGTACTTC
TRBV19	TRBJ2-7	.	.	CASSIGLGVQGYEQYF	TGTGCCAGTAGTATAGGCTTGGGTGTTCAGGGCTACGAGCAGTACTTC
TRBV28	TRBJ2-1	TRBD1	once	CASSPDRVAEQFF	TGTGCCAGCAGCCCGGACAGGGTAGCTGAGCAGTTCTTC
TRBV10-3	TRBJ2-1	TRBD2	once	CAISGSGVWSYNEQFF	TGTGCCATCAGTGGAAGCGGGGTCTGGTCCTACAATGAGCAGTTCTTC
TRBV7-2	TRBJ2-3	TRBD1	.	CASSLTGGQYF	TGTGCCAGCAGCTTAACAGGGGGGCAGTATTTT
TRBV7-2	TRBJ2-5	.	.	CASSLSRETQYF	TGTGCCAGCAGTCTGAGCCGGGAGACCCAGTACTTC
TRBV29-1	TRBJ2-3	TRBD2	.	CSVAGLAGGQTSTDTQYF	TGCAGCGTTGCCGGACTAGCGGGAGGACAAACTAGCACAGATACGCAGTATTTT
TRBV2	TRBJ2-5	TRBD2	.	CASSELSLAGAKTQYF	TGTGCCAGCAGTGAACTAAGTCTAGCGGGAGCCAAGACCCAGTACTTC
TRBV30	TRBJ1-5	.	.	CAWSLGRRFNQPQHF	TGTGCCTGGAGTTTGGGCAGGAGATTTAATCAGCCCCAGCATTTT
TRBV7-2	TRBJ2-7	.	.	CASSSGRGSYEQYF	TGTGCCAGCTCGTCGGGGCGGGGCTCCTACGAGCAGTACTTC